The 15 T cell receptor beta chains below all came from one sample that was sequenced in a study of cytomegalovirus exposure and HLA in healthy donors. Primers: 60 Vbeta forward and 13 Jbeta reverse. TCRdb's table, derived via immunoSEQ multiplex PCR, lists solely in-frame clones and lacks some. The sample includes a few hundred thousand clones, roughly four fifths of them seen just once. The sample was PBMCs. These receptors all come from a girl aged 2-10 years in good health and CMV-seronegative.

The chain is built from TRBV5-1 and TRBJ2-1; the match to TRBD2 covers 11 bases. CDR3 length: 16 residues. Germline CDR1 reads SGHRS; CDR2 reads YFSETQ. J gave up 10 bases and V 4 bases, and 13 bases lay outside the gene matches. This chain's CDR3 is CASSPIPGLAAFEQFF. As DNA, the CDR3 is TGCGCCAGCAGCCCAATTCCGGGACTAGCGGCCTTCGAGCAGTTCTTC.

The V and J genes are TRBV4-1 and TRBJ2-3, with TRBD2 matching 8 bases. The length of the CDR3 is 15 residues. V trimming: 4 bases; J trimming: 5 bases; junction bases outside the gene matches: 8. Germline-derived CDR1 and CDR2 are MGHRA and YSYEKL. The CDR3 DNA follows: TGCGCCAGCAGCCCCCAGGCTAGCGGGTTAGATACGCAGTATTTT. It is translated as CASSPQASGLDTQYF.

This clone showed up just a few times. The rearrangement uses TRBV14 and TRBJ2-3, with TRBD2 matching 7 bases. This CDR3 is built from 16 residues. V shed 4 bases and J 4 bases; nucleotides not matched to a gene: 11. Germline-derived CDR1 and CDR2 are SGHDN and FVKESK. The CDR3 protein is CASSPVTGGRSDTQYF. CDR3 sequence (DNA): TGTGCCAGCAGCCCTGTCACGGGGGGTAGGTCAGATACGCAGTATTTT.

The V and J genes are TRBV7-7 and TRBJ2-7, with a possible D match to TRBD1 (6 bases). The germline CDR1 and CDR2 sequences are SSHAT and FNYEAQ (reference sequence). The CDR3 is made up of 14 amino acids. Trimming removed 3 bases at V and 3 bases at J, with 12 bases between. The chain's CDR3 is CASSFSTGFYEQYF. CDR3 sequence (DNA): TGTGCCAGCAGCTTTAGTACAGGGTTCTACGAGCAGTACTTC.

This rearrangement joins TRBV6-1 to TRBJ1-2; D gene ambiguous. Trimming left V 3 bases short and J 4 bases short, with 9 bases between. This CDR3 region has 13 residues. The germline V gene has CDR1 MNHNS and CDR2 SASEGT. The CDR3 loop is CASSEPGLYGYTF. CDR3 nucleotides: TGTGCCAGCAGTGAGCCGGGTCTCTATGGCTACACCTTC.

V and J are TRBV13 and TRBJ2-7, with 9 positions matching TRBD1. Germline V CDR1 and CDR2: PRHDT, FYEKMQ (reference sequence). The CDR3 runs 16 residues. After removal of 6 bases from V and 1 base from J, the junction contained 10 bases not matched to a gene. DNA for the CDR3: TGTGCCAGCAGTTTAACCGGGACAGGGCTTTCCTACGAGCAGTACTTC. Translated, it gives CASSLTGTGLSYEQYF.

This chain connects TRBV7-9 to TRBJ1-1; a weak D match, TRBD1 (6 bases). There are 14 residues in the CDR3. CDR1 and CDR2 (germline): SEHNR, FQNEAQ (reference sequence). With 4 bases removed from V and 6 bases from J, the gap between germline ends came to 15 bases. DNA for the CDR3: TGTGCCAGCAGCTCCCCCACGGGGGGGCCTGAAGCTTTCTTT. This gives the protein CASSSPTGGPEAFF.

This clone was detected once. The J gene is TRBJ2-3, the V gene TRBV5-1; D remains unclear. The CDR3 is made up of 14 amino acids. Per the germline V gene, CDR1 is SGHRS and CDR2 is YFSETQ. Trimming shortened V by 3 bases and J by 0 bases, and 8 bases separated the two germline ends. The CDR3: CASSSSVSTDTQYF. As DNA, the CDR3 is TGCGCCAGCAGCTCCTCGGTTAGCACAGATACGCAGTATTTT.

The CDR3 nucleotides read TGTGCCAGCAGCCAAGATGGGGGCGGCTATGGCTACACCTTC. Translated: CASSQDGGGYGYTF. The rearrangement links TRBV4-2 to TRBJ1-2; tentative D call: TRBD1 (6 bases). The CDR3 extends over 14 amino acids. CDR1 is LGHNA, CDR2 YNFKEQ, per germline. V gave up 0 bases and J gave up 4 bases, with 9 bases separating them.

The V and J genes are TRBV4-1 and TRBJ1-5; D is uncertain. From germline, CDR1 is MGHRA and CDR2 YSYEKL. This CDR3 comprises 15 residues. The V and J ends lost 0 bases and 0 bases respectively, with 6 bases between them. The CDR3 loop is CASSQEAASNQPQHF. The DNA for the CDR3 is TGCGCCAGCAGCCAAGAGGCCGCTAGCAATCAGCCCCAGCATTTT.

This clone has only a few counts. The gene calls are TRBV2 and TRBJ1-5, with no clear D. The CDR3 is made up of 12 amino acids. Looked up from germline, CDR1 is SNHLY and CDR2 is FYNNEI. Between the trimmed V and J ends, which lost 5 bases and 6 bases, there was a span of 8 bases. CDR3 DNA: TGTGCCAGCAGTCTAGGGAGTCAGCCCCAGCATTTT. Translating it yields CASSLGSQPQHF.

The sample holds one count of this clone. The chain recombines TRBV7-9 with TRBJ2-3, with D possibly being TRBD1 (6 bases). This CDR3 is built from 15 residues. Germline values: CDR1 SEHNR, CDR2 FQNEAQ (reference sequence). V was cut by 3 bases and J by 2 bases, with 12 bases left in between. The CDR3 region is CASSFMGATTDTQYF. CDR3 bases: TGTGCCAGCAGCTTTATGGGGGCCACCACAGATACGCAGTATTTT.

The chain recombines TRBV20-1 with TRBJ2-7; 9 bases fit TRBD1. CDR1 is DFQATT, CDR2 SNEGSKA, per germline (reference sequence). The CDR3 spans 11 residues. The junction had 8 bases not matched to a gene; V was cut back by 5 bases and J by 12 bases. The CDR3 DNA follows: TGCAGTGCTTCCGGGACAGGGACCTTGTACTTC. It translates to CSASGTGTLYF.

This chain links TRBV19 with TRBJ2-2; 12 nucleotides agree with TRBD2. This CDR3 contains 15 residues. V was clipped by 9 bases and J by 7 bases; unmatched bases: 9. Germline CDR1 reads LNHDA; CDR2 reads SQIVND (reference sequence). CDR3 bases: TGTGCCAGCCAGCGGACTAGCGGGGTTATCGGGGAGCTGTTTTTT. It specifies CASQRTSGVIGELFF.

In its sample, this clone was seen a few times. V gene TRBV28 combines with J gene TRBJ2-7; 10 positions match TRBD1. V trimming: 5 bases; J trimming: 3 bases; junction bases outside the gene matches: 7. Germline CDR1 and CDR2: MDHEN and SYDVKM. This CDR3 is 15 amino acids long. CDR3 protein: CASSPPGTGDYEQYF. CDR3 DNA: TGTGCCAGCAGTCCGCCCGGGACAGGGGACTACGAGCAGTACTTC. The full variable domain, completed using reference TRBV28 and TRBJ2-7, is DVKVTQSSRYLVKRTGEKVFLECVQDMDHENMFWYRQDPGLGLRLIYFSYDVKMKEKGDIPEGYSVSREKKERFSLILESASTNQTSMYLCASSPPGTGDYEQYFGPGTRLTVT.